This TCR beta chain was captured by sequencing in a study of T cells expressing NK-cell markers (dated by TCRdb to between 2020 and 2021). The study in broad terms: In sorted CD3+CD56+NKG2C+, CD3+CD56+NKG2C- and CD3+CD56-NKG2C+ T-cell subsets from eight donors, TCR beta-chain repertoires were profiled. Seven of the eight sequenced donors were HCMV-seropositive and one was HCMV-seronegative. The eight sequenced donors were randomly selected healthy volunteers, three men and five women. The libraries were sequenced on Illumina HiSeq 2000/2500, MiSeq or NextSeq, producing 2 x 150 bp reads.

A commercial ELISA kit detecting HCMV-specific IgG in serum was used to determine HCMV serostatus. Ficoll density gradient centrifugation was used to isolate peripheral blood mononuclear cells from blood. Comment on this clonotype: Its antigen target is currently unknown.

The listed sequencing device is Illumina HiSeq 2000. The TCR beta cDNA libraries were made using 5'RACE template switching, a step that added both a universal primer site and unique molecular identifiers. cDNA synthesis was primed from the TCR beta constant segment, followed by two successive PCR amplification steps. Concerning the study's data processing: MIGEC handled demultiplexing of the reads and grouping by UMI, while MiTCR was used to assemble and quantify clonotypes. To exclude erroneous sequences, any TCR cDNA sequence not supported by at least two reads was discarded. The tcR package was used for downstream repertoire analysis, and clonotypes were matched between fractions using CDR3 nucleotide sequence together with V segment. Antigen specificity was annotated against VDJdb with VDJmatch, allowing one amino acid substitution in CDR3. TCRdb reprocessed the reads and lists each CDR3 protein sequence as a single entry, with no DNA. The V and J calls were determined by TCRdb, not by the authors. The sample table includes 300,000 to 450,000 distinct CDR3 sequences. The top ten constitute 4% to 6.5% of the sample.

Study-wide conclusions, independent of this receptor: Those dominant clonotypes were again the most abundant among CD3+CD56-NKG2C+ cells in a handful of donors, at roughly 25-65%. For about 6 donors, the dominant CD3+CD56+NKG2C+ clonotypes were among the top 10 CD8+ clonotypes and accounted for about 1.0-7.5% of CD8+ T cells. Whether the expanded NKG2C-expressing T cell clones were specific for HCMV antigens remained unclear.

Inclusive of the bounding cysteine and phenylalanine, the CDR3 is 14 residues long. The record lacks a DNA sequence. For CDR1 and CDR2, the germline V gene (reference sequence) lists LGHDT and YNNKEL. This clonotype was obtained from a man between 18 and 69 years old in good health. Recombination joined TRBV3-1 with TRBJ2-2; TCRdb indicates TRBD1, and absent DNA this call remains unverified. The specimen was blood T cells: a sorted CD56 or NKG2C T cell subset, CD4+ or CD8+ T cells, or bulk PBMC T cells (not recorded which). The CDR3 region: CASNRGANTGELFF.